The 16 T cell receptor beta chains below come from one sample, sequenced in a study of CD4 T cells in relation to SARS-CoV-2 and coronaviruses. Produced via immunoSEQ multiplex PCR; TCRdb's table is partial and in-frame only. The sample includes about 36,000 clones, under 85% seen only once; the top ten take roughly 22%. Their cognate antigens are unknown. The sample consisted of memory CD4+ T cells from PBMCs, cultured in vitro. Receptors were obtained from an adult with COVID-19.

J is TRBJ1-2 and V is TRBV9; 9 bases fit TRBD1. CDR1 and CDR2 (germline): SGDLS, YYNGEE. This CDR3 is 14 amino acids long. The V segment lost 3 bases and the J segment 4 bases; nucleotides outside the gene matches: 4. CDR3 DNA: TGTGCCAGCAGCGAACAGGGGGCGGGCTATGGCTACACCTTC. Translating it yields CASSEQGAGYGYTF. The full variable domain, with the rest looked up from reference TRBV9 and TRBJ1-2, is DSGVTQTPKHLITATGQRVTLRCSPRSGDLSVYWYQQSLDQGLQFLIQYYNGEERAKGNILERFSAQQFPDLHSELNLSSLELGDSALYFCASSEQGAGYGYTFGSGTRLTVV.

The chain is built from TRBV28 and TRBJ2-3, with 15 positions matching TRBD2. This CDR3 has 19 amino acids. CDR1 and CDR2 from the germline V gene are MDHEN and SYDVKM. V dropped 4 bases and J dropped 0; count of bases not matched to a gene: 8. For the CDR3, the DNA is TGTGCCAGCAGTTCGGTGGGACTAGCGGGAGGAACGAGCACAGATACGCAGTATTTT. The encoded protein is CASSSVGLAGGTSTDTQYF.

The chain employs TRBV30 and TRBJ2-7; 10 bases are shared with TRBD1. V was pared by 2 bases and J by 9 bases, with 10 bases of the junction left unmatched. Germline V CDR1 and CDR2: GTSNPN, SVGIG (reference sequence). This CDR3 region has 14 residues. The CDR3 coding sequence is TGTGCCTGGAGTTTAGGGACAGGGGTGCTAGGGCAGTACTTC. It specifies CAWSLGTGVLGQYF.

The chain has TRBV28 and TRBJ2-7; D may be TRBD2 (6 bases). The CDR3 extends over 17 amino acids. In germline, CDR1 is MDHEN, CDR2 SYDVKM. V was clipped by 4 bases and J by 2 bases, with 21 bases between them. In DNA form, the CDR3 reads TGTGCCAGCAGTTCGCCCAATACTAGTAAGCGGGCCTACGAGCAGTACTTC. Residues: CASSSPNTSKRAYEQYF.

This clone turned up a few times. The V gene is TRBV7-9, the J gene TRBJ2-2, with no clear D. The CDR3 totals 15 residues. CDR1 is SEHNR, CDR2 FQNEAQ, per germline (reference sequence). Trimming took 8 bases from V and 7 from J, leaving 20 bases between them. This CDR3 is CASVPTDLMVGELFF. The CDR3 DNA reads as TGTGCCAGCGTTCCAACTGATTTAATGGTCGGGGAGCTGTTTTTT.

The V call is TRBV29-1, the J call TRBJ2-1; 11 bases agree with TRBD2. The length of the CDR3 is 16 residues. Germline CDR1 reads SQVTM; CDR2 reads ANQGSEA. The V segment lost 6 bases and the J segment 2 bases; nucleotides outside the gene matches: 9. In DNA, the CDR3 is TGCAGCGTGCCCCACGTAGCGGGAGGGGCCTACAATGAGCAGTTCTTC. Encoded protein: CSVPHVAGGAYNEQFF.

The chain recombines TRBV25-1 with TRBJ2-1; perhaps D is TRBD1 or TRBD2 (7 bases each). Germline CDR1 and CDR2: MGHDK and SYGVNS. Deletions cut 0 bases from V and 7 bases from J, with 19 bases between. The length of the CDR3 is 17 residues. DNA for the CDR3: TGTGCCAGCAGTGAATATTACCGGGCCAGGGGGGGAAATGAGCAGTTCTTC. This gives the protein CASSEYYRARGGNEQFF.

This sequence joins TRBV7-3 and TRBJ2-3, with 7 nucleotides matching TRBD2. The J segment lost 0 bases and the V segment lost 5 bases, leaving 5 bases of the junction unmatched. CDR1 and CDR2 (germline): SGHTA, FQGTGA. The CDR3 has 15 amino acids. Here the CDR3 reads CASSTGSGSTDTQYF. The CDR3 nucleotides read TGTGCCAGCAGCACAGGTAGCGGGAGCACAGATACGCAGTATTTT.

The chain carries TRBV5-1 and TRBJ1-5, with D uncertain. There are 14 residues in the CDR3. The V gene lost 4 bases and the J gene lost 2 bases, with 10 bases spanning the gap. Germline V gene lookup returns CDR1 SGHRS and CDR2 YFSETQ. CDR3 bases: TGCGCCAGCAGCGCCGGGGTGGGCAATCAGCCCCAGCATTTT. Its translation: CASSAGVGNQPQHF.

This chain connects TRBV2 to TRBJ2-1, with D maybe TRBD1 (6 bases). The CDR3 length is 15 residues. Germline lookup yields CDR1 SNHLY and CDR2 FYNNEI. Trimming shortened V by 4 bases and J by 7 bases, and 17 bases separated the two germline ends. The CDR3 loop reads CASSANEQGLNEQFF. The CDR3 region has the DNA TGTGCCAGCAGTGCAAACGAACAGGGTCTGAATGAGCAGTTCTTC.

CDR3 amino acids: CASSQEAGQGPNEQFF. Here the CDR3 DNA reads TGCGCCAGCAGCCAAGAAGCCGGACAGGGCCCCAATGAGCAGTTCTTC. This chain links TRBV4-3 with TRBJ2-1, with 8 bases that match TRBD1. The CDR3 is made up of 16 amino acids. Germline-derived CDR1 and CDR2 are LGHNA and YSLEER. Trimming cost V 0 bases and J 6 bases; bases outside gene matches: 7.

This clone was counted a few times. The chain carries TRBV28 and TRBJ2-6, with D tentatively TRBD1 (5 bases). CDR3 length: 17 amino acids. V dropped 3 bases and J dropped 0 bases, with 12 bases sitting between them. Germline V gene sequence: CDR1 MDHEN, CDR2 SYDVKM. The CDR3 region is CASSFGQGDSGANVLTF. The CDR3 DNA reads as TGTGCCAGCAGTTTCGGGCAAGGGGACTCTGGGGCCAACGTCCTGACTTTC.

V usage is TRBV28 and J usage is TRBJ2-7; weak D call: TRBD1 (6 bases). Germline values: CDR1 MDHEN, CDR2 SYDVKM. V lost 6 bases to trimming and J lost 1 base, with 16 bases between them. This CDR3 comprises 15 residues. CDR3 amino acids: CASSGRDRTSYEQYF. The CDR3 DNA sequence: TGTGCCAGCAGCGGACGTGACAGGACTTCCTACGAGCAGTACTTC.

CDR3 coding DNA: TGTGCCTGGAGTGTACGCGAAACCGGGGAGCTGTTTTTT. Its translation is CAWSVRETGELFF. The rearrangement joins TRBV30 to TRBJ2-2; no definite D call. V was pared by 0 bases and J by 5 bases, with 7 bases between. The CDR3 spans 13 residues. The germline V gene has CDR1 GTSNPN and CDR2 SVGIG (reference sequence).

The rearrangement uses TRBV10-3 and TRBJ2-2, with D unclear. The V end was cut by 7 bases, the J end by 5 bases, with 5 bases between. This CDR3 is built from 11 residues. Germline CDR1 ENHRY, CDR2 SYGVKD. The CDR3 sequence: CAITDTGELFF. Here the CDR3 DNA reads TGTGCCATCACGGATACCGGGGAGCTGTTTTTT.

The chain links TRBV18 to TRBJ1-1; 8 bases map to TRBD1. The germline V gene encodes CDR1 KGHSH and CDR2 LQKENI. V shed 6 bases and J 0 bases; nucleotides not matched to a gene: 6. This CDR3 is built from 15 residues. The CDR3 region is CASSPKTGVNTEAFF. The CDR3 DNA sequence: TGTGCCAGCTCCCCTAAGACAGGGGTGAACACTGAAGCTTTCTTT. Full variable domain (outside the CDR3, taken from reference TRBV18 and TRBJ1-1): NAGVMQNPRHLVRRRGQEARLRCSPMKGHSHVYWYRQLPEEGLKFMVYLQKENIIDESGMPKERFSAEFPKEGPSILRIQQVVRGDSAAYFCASSPKTGVNTEAFFGQGTRLTVV.